The 9 T cell receptor beta chains listed next were all sequenced from one sample in a study of blood T cell repertoires in COVID-19. The data were produced by immunoSEQ multiplex PCR, yet TCRdb's version contains in-frame clones alone and is incomplete. The table lists approximately 44,000 clones, over 80% of them singletons. Sample: peripheral blood. These receptors were obtained from a woman aged 40 to 50 with acute or convalescent COVID-19.

This clone was observed a few times. The V and J genes are TRBV5-1 and TRBJ1-1, with D perhaps TRBD1 (6 bases). With 9 bases removed from V and 0 bases from J, the gap between germline ends came to 15 bases. Per the germline V gene, CDR1 is SGHRS and CDR2 is YFSETQ. This CDR3 is built from 14 residues. The CDR3 DNA is TGCGCCACCACAGAGGGGGGGATGAACACTGAAGCTTTCTTT. Translation: CATTEGGMNTEAFF.

The chain combines TRBV19 with TRBJ2-5; D is perhaps TRBD2 (6 bases). Germline lookup yields CDR1 LNHDA and CDR2 SQIVND (reference sequence). The CDR3 length is 14 residues. With 4 bases removed from V and 2 bases from J, the gap between germline ends came to 11 bases. For the CDR3, the DNA is TGTGCCAGTAGTAAAACTAGCTTGCAAGAGACCCAGTACTTC. Its translation: CASSKTSLQETQYF.

The chain recombines TRBV4-2 with TRBJ2-5; 10 positions match TRBD2. This CDR3 region has 15 residues. Germline values: CDR1 LGHNA, CDR2 YNFKEQ. V was pared by 4 bases and J by 4 bases, with 6 bases of the junction left unmatched. CDR3 in amino acids: CASSPQAGGLETQYF. The CDR3 nucleotides are TGTGCCAGCAGCCCGCAAGCGGGGGGGCTAGAGACCCAGTACTTC.

This rearrangement joins TRBV9 to TRBJ1-3; D may be TRBD1 (5 bases). Trimming cost V 6 bases and J 3 bases, with 13 bases left between them. CDR3 length: 14 amino acids. Germline-derived CDR1 and CDR2 are SGDLS and YYNGEE. The CDR3 bases are TGTGCCAGCATCCTCTCGGGGGATGGAAACACCATATATTTT. It specifies CASILSGDGNTIYF.

This rearrangement joins TRBV28 to TRBJ2-3; TRBD2 matches 7 bases. Trimming at V came to 4 bases and at J to 7 bases, leaving 11 bases not matched to a gene. CDR1 is MDHEN and CDR2 is SYDVKM in the germline V gene. The CDR3 covers 15 residues. CDR3 amino acids: CASSSQEIAGYTQYF. The CDR3 DNA sequence: TGTGCCAGCAGTTCCCAGGAAATAGCGGGCTATACGCAGTATTTT.

The table lists this clone with a few counts. The rearrangement joins TRBV14 to TRBJ1-6; D is uncertain. Trimming stripped 3 bases from V and 2 bases from J, with 8 bases between. CDR1 SGHDN and CDR2 FVKESK come from the germline V gene. This CDR3 has 15 amino acids. In nucleotides, the CDR3 is TGTGCCAGCAGCCAGGTCAGCGCCTATAATTCACCCCTCCACTTT. Translation gives CASSQVSAYNSPLHF.

Here the CDR3 reads CASSSTRLAGVTQYF. The CDR3 DNA follows: TGTGCCAGCAGCTCCACGAGACTAGCGGGTGTGACCCAGTACTTC. The V and J genes are TRBV13 and TRBJ2-5, with TRBD2 identical over 10 bases. CDR3 length: 15 amino acids. Germline V gene data show CDR1 as PRHDT and CDR2 as FYEKMQ (reference sequence). Trimming at V came to 4 bases and at J to 7 bases, leaving 9 bases not matched to a gene. Full variable domain (rest looked up from reference TRBV13 and TRBJ2-5): AAGVIQSPRHLIKEKRETATLKCYPIPRHDTVYWYQQGPGQDPQFLISFYEKMQSDKGSIPDRFSAQQFSDYHSELNMSSLELGDSALYFCASSSTRLAGVTQYFGPGTRLLVL.

This rearrangement joins TRBV27 to TRBJ1-2, with TRBD1 as a possible D gene (6 bases). This CDR3 has 13 amino acids. Between the trimmed V and J ends, which lost 5 bases and 3 bases, there was a span of 10 bases. Germline lookup yields CDR1 MNHEY and CDR2 SMNVEV (reference sequence). The CDR3 DNA follows: TGTGCCAGCAGTGCCCGGACAGACTATGGCTACACCTTC. This translates into CASSARTDYGYTF.

This chain joins TRBV29-1 and TRBJ2-4, with D possibly TRBD2 on 5 matching bases. Looked up from germline, CDR1 is SQVTM and CDR2 is ANQGSEA. V was cut by 2 bases and J by 2 bases, with 13 bases left in between. The CDR3 length is 15 residues. The CDR3 reads CSVESSWESKNIQYF. The CDR3 bases are TGCAGCGTTGAATCCTCCTGGGAGTCCAAAAACATTCAGTACTTC.